This T cell receptor beta chain was retrieved from a study of human T cells and chemical hapten exposure. Study background: The scalp of each patient received a weekly diphenylcyclopropenone dose for the full roughly 25-week study. Patch tests containing 0.01% DPC, applied to the upper back, were read at 6 days. A patient group, mainly female, showed alopecia areata, totalis or universalis.

The time point here: patch test 2, 6 weeks after DPC sensitization. Treatment of the sample: therapeutic diphenylcyclopropenone sensitization with weekly scalp DPC. Per the original methods: The number of TCRs in each sample had a median of approximately 93,000 and spanned roughly 23,224 to 700,000. TCRdb re-derived calls from the RACE reads in MiXCR, one entry per CDR3 protein. The V and J calls were determined by TCRdb, not by the authors. The sample consists of some 150,000 distinct CDR3 sequences, 12% of them appearing once. CDR3 length: 20 residues. Trimming took off 3 bases at V and 1 base at J, with 22 bases between the two ends. From germline, CDR1 is LGHDT and CDR2 YNNKEL (reference sequence).

The sample was whole blood, taken in connection with sensitization to the hapten diphenylcyclopropenone (DPC). The chain combines TRBV3-1 with TRBJ2-6, with a tentative D call TRBD1 (6 bases). The clonotype was recovered from a woman in her 50s with alopecia areata. Some clones in this sample may be carry-over from other donors' samples. In DNA, the CDR3 is TGTGCCAGCAGCCACCCGACCTCCCAGGGGAGTCGATCTGGGGCCAACGTCCTGACTTTC. Translating it yields CASSHPTSQGSRSGANVLTF.